This TCR beta chain was sequenced for a study of T-cell memory formation after mild COVID-19. Study overall: TCR clusters were mostly donor specific.

Findings and caveats of the study: The second-wave clones peaking on day 37 were not confirmed as SARS-CoV-2-specific.

This clonotype came up many times. Antigen: not known. cDNA libraries for TCR alpha and TCR beta, carrying sample barcodes and UMIs, came from 5'RACE with constant-segment primers. TCRdb re-called the 5' RACE reads through MiXCR, storing one row per CDR3 protein. The sample has about 270,000 distinct CDR3 sequences; 16% are singletons. Deletions cut 2 bases from V and 1 base from J, with 6 bases between. This CDR3 contains 15 residues. CDR1 and CDR2 from the germline V gene are MGHDK and SYGVNS. This sequence joins TRBV25-1 and TRBJ1-6; D is unclear. Specimen: PBMCs or a T cell subset sorted from them (not recorded which). The receptor was isolated from a young man who had mild COVID-19 (a few samples of this study predate the infection). Cell type and time point are not known. The CDR3 loop is CASSEKDSYNSPLHF. The DNA of the CDR3 is TGTGCCAGCAGTGAAAAGGATTCCTATAATTCACCCCTCCACTTT.